Below are 10 T cell receptor beta chains sequenced from a single sample in a study of blood T cells in healthy people across ages. For the second PCR, which ran for roughly 6 to 12 cycles, a sample-barcoded 5' primer and a J-beta primer mix were used. TCRdb reanalysed the 5' RACE reads using MiXCR and keeps one entry per CDR3 protein. The sample lists around 1.5 million distinct CDR3 sequences; around 39% were seen once. Sequenced material: blood. The source is a woman between 18 and 29 years old in good health.

The chain employs TRBV29-1 and TRBJ2-6; tentatively, D is TRBD1 or TRBD2 (5 bases each). Germline V CDR1 and CDR2: SQVTM, ANQGSEA. V was shortened by 6 bases and J by 0 bases, with 18 bases between the two germline ends. The CDR3 length is 17 residues. The CDR3 sequence: CSVPLTGPCSGANVLTF. The CDR3 DNA sequence: TGCAGCGTGCCTCTCACGGGGCCATGCTCTGGGGCCAACGTCCTGACTTTC.

V gene TRBV7-9 combines with J gene TRBJ2-2; 15 nucleotides match TRBD2. With V trimmed by 3 bases and J by 7 bases, 3 bases remained unmatched. Per the germline V gene, CDR1 is SEHNR and CDR2 is FQNEAQ (reference sequence). The CDR3 length is 16 residues. The CDR3 protein is CASSFGLAGGDGELFF. For the CDR3, the DNA is TGTGCCAGCAGCTTCGGACTAGCGGGAGGGGACGGGGAGCTGTTTTTT.

The chain combines TRBV12-3 or TRBV12-4 with TRBJ2-7; D may match TRBD1 or TRBD2 (5 bases each). This CDR3 is built from 11 residues. V lost 7 bases, J lost 9 bases, and 13 bases lay in between. This chain's CDR3 is CASTSRGGQYF. CDR3 coding DNA: TGTGCCAGCACCTCGAGGGGTGGGCAGTACTTC.

This clonotype was seen a few times. CDR3 DNA: TGTGCCAGCAGCTCTAATAGGGGGAGCTCCTACGAGCAGTACTTC. It is translated as CASSSNRGSSYEQYF. The chain is built from TRBV7-8 and TRBJ2-7; maybe TRBD1 (6 bases). This CDR3 region has 15 residues. Trimming left V 4 bases short and J 0 bases short, with 13 bases between. Germline V gene data show CDR1 as SGHVS and CDR2 as FQNEAQ.

The V and J genes are TRBV18 and TRBJ2-7, with D possibly matching TRBD2 (5 bases). Trimming took 6 bases from V and 4 from J, leaving 19 bases between them. Per germline, CDR1 KGHSH and CDR2 LQKENI. The CDR3 has 15 residues. The CDR3 here is CASSLDTGSRYEQYF. In DNA, the CDR3 is TGTGCCAGCTCCCTAGATACGGGAAGTCGGTACGAGCAGTACTTC.

This clonotype was detected a few times. The rearrangement uses TRBV20-1 and TRBJ2-7, with 7 bases lining up with TRBD1. The CDR3 has 13 amino acids. The germline gives CDR1 DFQATT, CDR2 SNEGSKA (reference sequence). The ends lost 4 bases at V and 3 bases at J; junction bases unmatched: 6. CDR3 nucleotides: TGCAGTGCTACCGGGACAGACCACTACGAGCAGTACTTC. This sequence encodes CSATGTDHYEQYF.

This clonotype was found once. The genes are TRBV11-2 and TRBJ2-1, with D perhaps TRBD1 or TRBD2 (5 bases each). This CDR3 region has 14 residues. Germline CDR1 reads SGHAT; CDR2 reads FQNNGV. Trimming removed 2 bases at V and 8 bases at J, with 13 bases between. The CDR3 region is CASSLFYVGDEQFF. The CDR3 region has the DNA TGTGCCAGCAGCTTATTTTACGTGGGGGATGAGCAGTTCTTC. The full variable domain, in which reference TRBV11-2 and TRBJ2-1 provide the parts outside the CDR3, is EAGVAQSPRYKIIEKRQSVAFWCNPISGHATLYWYQQILGQGPKLLIQFQNNGVVDDSQLPKDRFSAERLKGVDSTLKIQPAKLEDSAVYLCASSLFYVGDEQFFGPGTRLTVL.

The gene calls are TRBV20-1 and TRBJ2-5; D is perhaps TRBD2 (5 bases). This CDR3 region has 12 residues. CDR1 and CDR2 from the germline V gene are DFQATT and SNEGSKA (reference sequence). CDR3 region: CTCGTSVETQYF. DNA of the CDR3: TGCACTTGCGGTACTAGTGTCGAGACCCAGTACTTC.

Note on this clonotype: At one of its ends the junction is not consistent with the germline gene, which may arise from a read error. The chain has TRBV29-1 and TRBJ1-1; D is unclear. The CDR3 has 13 residues. The germline gives CDR1 SQVTM, CDR2 ANQGSEA. The CDR3 is CSVVRRLNTEALF. CDR3 nucleotides: TGCAGCGTTGTACGCAGGCTGAACACTGAAGCTCTCTTT.

This clonotype was seen only a few times. The chain's CDR3 is CATSQGPSQEQYF. The CDR3 nucleotides are TGTGCCACCAGTCAGGGACCTTCACAAGAGCAGTACTTC. The J gene is TRBJ2-7, the V gene TRBV15; D could derive from TRBD1 or TRBD2 (5 bases each). The V end was cut by 6 bases, the J end by 7 bases, with 16 bases between. CDR3 length: 13 amino acids. Germline CDR1 and CDR2: LNHNV and YYDKDF (reference sequence).